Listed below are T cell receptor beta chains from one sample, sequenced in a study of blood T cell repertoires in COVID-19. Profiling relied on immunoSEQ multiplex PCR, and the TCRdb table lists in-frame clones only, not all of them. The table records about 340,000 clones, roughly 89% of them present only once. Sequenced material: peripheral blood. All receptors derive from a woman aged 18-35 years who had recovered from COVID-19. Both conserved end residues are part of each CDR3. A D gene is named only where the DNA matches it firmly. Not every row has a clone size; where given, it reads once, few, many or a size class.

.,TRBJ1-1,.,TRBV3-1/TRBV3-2,TGTGCCAGCAGCCAAGAAGGACAGCCTAACACTGAAGCTTTCTTT,CASSQEGQPNTEAFF
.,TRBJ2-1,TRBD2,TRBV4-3,TGCGCCAGCAGCCCCACTAGCGGAGATAGCTCCTACAATGAGCAGTTCTTC,CASSPTSGDSSYNEQFF
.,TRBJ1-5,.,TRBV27,TGTGCCAGCAGTGATGCCGGGATTGGAAATCAGCCCCAGCATTTT,CASSDAGIGNQPQHF
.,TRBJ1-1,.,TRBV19,TGTGCCAGTAGTGTTGACAGGAACACTGAAGCTTTCTTT,CASSVDRNTEAFF
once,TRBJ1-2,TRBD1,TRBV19,TGTGCCAGTCGAAATTGGGGACAGGGAGCGGGCTACACCTTC,CASRNWGQGAGYTF
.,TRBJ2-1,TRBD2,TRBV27,TGTGCCAGCAGTTTACTAGCGGGAGTGGGTAATGAGCAGTTCTTC,CASSLLAGVGNEQFF
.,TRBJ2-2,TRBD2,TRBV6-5,TGTGCCAGCAGTTCAGTAGCGGGAGGGCCCACCGGGGAGCTGTTTTTT,CASSSVAGGPTGELFF
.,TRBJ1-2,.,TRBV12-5,TGTGCTAGTGGTTTGGGCGGAGACTATGGCTACACCTTC,CASGLGGDYGYTF
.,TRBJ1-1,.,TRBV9,TGTGCCAGCAGCGTAGAGACAGTGAACACTGAAGCTTTCTTT,CASSVETVNTEAFF
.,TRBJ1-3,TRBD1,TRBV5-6,TGTGCCAGCAGCAAGACCGGGACAGTCTCTGGAAACACCATATATTTT,CASSKTGTVSGNTIYF
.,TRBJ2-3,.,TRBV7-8,TGTGCCAGCAGCTCACCCATAGAGGGATTCACAGATACGCAGTATTTT,CASSSPIEGFTDTQYF
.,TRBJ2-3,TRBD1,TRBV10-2,TGCGCCAGCAGGTCGGACAGGGCGAGTACGCAGTATTTT,CASRSDRASTQYF
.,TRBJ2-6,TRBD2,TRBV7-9,TGTGCCAGCGAAGCGGGAGGGCCTGGGGCCAACGTCCTGACTTTC,CASEAGGPGANVLTF
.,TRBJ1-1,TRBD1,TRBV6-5,TGTGCCAGCAGGAACAGGGGGGGGTTGAACACTGAAGCTTTCTTT,CASRNRGGLNTEAFF
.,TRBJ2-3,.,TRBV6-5,TGTGCCAGCCAGCGGAGTATAACAGATACGCAGTATTTT,CASQRSITDTQYF
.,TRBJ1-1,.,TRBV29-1,TGCAGCGTTGAATCCAGGAACACTGAAGCTTTCTTT,CSVESRNTEAFF
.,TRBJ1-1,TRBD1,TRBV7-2,TGTGCCAGCAGCGCCTGGGGACAGGGACCTTATGAAGCTTTCTTT,CASSAWGQGPYEAFF
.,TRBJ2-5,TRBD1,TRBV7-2,TGTGCCAGCAGCTTCTTAGGGGGCAAGAGGACCCAGTACTTC,CASSFLGGKRTQYF
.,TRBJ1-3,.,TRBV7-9,TGTGCCAGCAGCGACCCCCGGTTAGCGGGAAACACCATATATTTT,CASSDPRLAGNTIYF
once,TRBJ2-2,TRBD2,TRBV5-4,TGTGCCAGCAGCGCCATCTCGGCGGGAGGAGGGACCGGGGAGCTGTTTTTT,CASSAISAGGGTGELFF
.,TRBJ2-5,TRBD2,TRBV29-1,TGCAGCGTCGCGAGATCGGGACTAGCGGAAGAGACCCAGTACTTC,CSVARSGLAEETQYF
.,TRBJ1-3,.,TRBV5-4,TGTGCCAGCAGCCCGGGTTCCTCTGGAAACACCATATATTTT,CASSPGSSGNTIYF
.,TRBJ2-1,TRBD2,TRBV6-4,TGTGCCAGCAGTGAACTAGCGGGAGGCCGGCCGCTCTTC,CASSELAGGRPLF
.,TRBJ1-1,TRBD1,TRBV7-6,TGTGCCAGCCTTCGGCCACGGGACAGCCTCATGAACACTGAAGCTTTCTTT,CASLRPRDSLMNTEAFF
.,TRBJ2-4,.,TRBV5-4,TGTGCCAGCAGCTTTGAGGGCGGGGAAAACATTCAGTACTTC,CASSFEGGENIQYF
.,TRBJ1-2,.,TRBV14,TGTGCCAGCAGCCAAGATTCGTGGCAGGGTCGTGGCTACACCTTC,CASSQDSWQGRGYTF
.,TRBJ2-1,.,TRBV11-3,TGTGCCAGCAGCTTAGCAGGGCTCCTTTGGGACAATGAGCAGTTCTTC,CASSLAGLLWDNEQFF
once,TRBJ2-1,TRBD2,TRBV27,TGTGCCAGCAGTTCCCCGACACTAGCGAGGAATGAGCAGTTCTTC,CASSSPTLARNEQFF
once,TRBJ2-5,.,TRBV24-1,TGTGCCACCAGCACTACGGGGGCCCAGTACTTC,CATSTTGAQYF
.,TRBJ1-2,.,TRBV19,TGTGCCAGTAGTATCGCGGCAGGGGTTCAAGCTAACTATGGCTACACCTTC,CASSIAAGVQANYGYTF
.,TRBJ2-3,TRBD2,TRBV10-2,TGCGCCAGCCACAATAAGGGCGGGAGTAAAACAGATACGCAGTATTTT,CASHNKGGSKTDTQYF
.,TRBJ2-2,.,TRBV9,TGTGCCAGCAGCGTAAAGCTAGCATACGGGGAGCTGTTTTTT,CASSVKLAYGELFF
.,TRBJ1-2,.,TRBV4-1,TGCGCCAGCAGCCAAGATCCAGGGCCCTATGGCTACACCTTC,CASSQDPGPYGYTF
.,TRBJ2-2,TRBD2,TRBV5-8,TGTGCCAGCACCGGAGCGGGAGTGATTACCGGGGAGCTGTTTTTT,CASTGAGVITGELFF
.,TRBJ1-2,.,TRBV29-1,TGCAGCGTTGAGATGACACAGGAACTCTATGGCTACACCTTC,CSVEMTQELYGYTF
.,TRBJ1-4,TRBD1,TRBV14,TGTGCCAGCAGCCAATTTGACGGGACAGGTCGTAATGAAAAACTGTTTTTT,CASSQFDGTGRNEKLFF
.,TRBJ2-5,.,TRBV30,TGTGCCTGGAGTGTCGGTAACCAAGAGACCCAGTACTTC,CAWSVGNQETQYF
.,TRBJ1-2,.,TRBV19,TGTGCCAGTAGGGTACAGGGTACCTACACCTTC,CASRVQGTYTF
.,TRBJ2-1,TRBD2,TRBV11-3,TGTGCCAGCAGCTTAGTACTAGCGGGGTACAATGAGCAGTTCTTC,CASSLVLAGYNEQFF
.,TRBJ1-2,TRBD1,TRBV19,TGTGCCAGTAGTAACAGGGGAGGAAAAGCTAACTATGGCTACACCTTC,CASSNRGGKANYGYTF
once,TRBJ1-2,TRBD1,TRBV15,TGTGCCACCAGCAGCGGACTCGGGGACAGGGGTAACTATGGCTACACCTTC,CATSSGLGDRGNYGYTF
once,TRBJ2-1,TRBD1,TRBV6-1,TGTGCCAGCAGTGAATTCCCGGACAGGGGGCTTCATGAGCAGTTCTTC,CASSEFPDRGLHEQFF
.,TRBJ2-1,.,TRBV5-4,TGTGCCAGCAGCTTGGATCCCAACAATGAGCAGTTCTTC,CASSLDPNNEQFF
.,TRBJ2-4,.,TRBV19,TGTGCCAGTAGTATTAGTGGTAGCAAAAACATTCAGTACTTC,CASSISGSKNIQYF
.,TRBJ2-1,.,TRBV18,TGTGCCAGCTCCAGGGACAATGAGCAGTTCTTC,CASSRDNEQFF
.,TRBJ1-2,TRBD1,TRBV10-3,TGTGCCATTACGGGGACAGGAGCTAACTATGGCTACACCTTC,CAITGTGANYGYTF
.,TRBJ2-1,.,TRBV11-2,TGTGCCAGCACTCGGAGGGGTAGCGCAAAATCCTACAATGAGCAGTTCTTC,CASTRRGSAKSYNEQFF
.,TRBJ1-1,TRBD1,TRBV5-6,TGTGCCAGCAGCACAGGGGTCGGTTACACTGAAGCTTTCTTT,CASSTGVGYTEAFF